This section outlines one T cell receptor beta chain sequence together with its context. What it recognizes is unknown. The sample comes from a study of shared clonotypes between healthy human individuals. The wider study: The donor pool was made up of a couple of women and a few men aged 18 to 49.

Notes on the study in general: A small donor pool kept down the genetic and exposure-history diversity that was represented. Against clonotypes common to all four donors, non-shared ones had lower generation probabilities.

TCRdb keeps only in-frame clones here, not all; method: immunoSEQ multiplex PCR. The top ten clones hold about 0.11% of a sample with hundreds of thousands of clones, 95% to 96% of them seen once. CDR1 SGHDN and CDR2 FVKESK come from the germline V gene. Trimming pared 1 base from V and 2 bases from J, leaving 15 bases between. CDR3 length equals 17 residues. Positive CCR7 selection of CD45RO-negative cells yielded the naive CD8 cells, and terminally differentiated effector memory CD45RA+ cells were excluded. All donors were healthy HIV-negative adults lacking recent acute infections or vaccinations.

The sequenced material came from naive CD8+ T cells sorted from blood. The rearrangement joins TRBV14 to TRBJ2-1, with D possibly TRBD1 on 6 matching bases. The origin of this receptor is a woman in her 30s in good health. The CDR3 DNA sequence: TGTGCCAGCAGCCAAGGTGTAATTAGGACAGCCTACAATGAGCAGTTCTTC. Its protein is CASSQGVIRTAYNEQFF.